This T cell receptor beta chain was documented in a study of persistence of HIV-infected CD4 T cells. On this clone itself: Its antigen is currently unknown.

This was the immunoSEQ version 4 assay in survey mode. Genomic DNA was diluted to around 10 ng/uL, up to 1 ug per sample. Produced via immunoSEQ multiplex PCR; TCRdb's table is partial and in-frame only. The table includes some 39,000 clones, 75% to 85% detected once. An overlapping HIV-1 Gag peptide pool stimulated these cells at roughly 1 ug/peptide/mL. Sorted nonresponding memory CD4+ T cells were CD40L-negative, CD69-negative, CD45RO-high. Per the germline V gene, CDR1 is LNHDA and CDR2 is SQIVND (reference sequence). This CDR3 is built from 13 residues. V gave up 4 bases and J gave up 5 bases, with 8 bases separating them. Points from the study as a whole: Compared with CD3/CD28-stimulated cells, CMV- and Gag-responding cells showed lower TCRbeta richness.

The TCR comes from an adult with HIV. The donor label of this sample is uncertain. J is TRBJ1-4 and V is TRBV19, with D possibly matching TRBD1 (6 bases). The sample in question was cultured CD4+ T cells from PBMCs, obtained from a patient who received antiretroviral therapy. CDR3: CASSRRGNEKLFF. The CDR3 nucleotides are TGTGCCAGTAGTAGAAGGGGGAATGAAAAACTGTTTTTT.